This T cell receptor beta chain stems from a study of blood T cell repertoires in COVID-19. Study-level background: In each case, the material was cDNA or gDNA derived from T cells, B-cell-depleted T cells, or PBMCs.

Method: immunoSEQ multiplex PCR; TCRdb's copy keeps in-frame clones and lacks some. The sample holds around 370,000 clones, approximately 90% seen once. The sequencing input was PBMCs or T cells enriched from blood (not recorded which). The TCR originated in a woman younger than 35 who had recovered from COVID-19.

This chain's CDR3 is CASSIPSGQGNYGYTF. The CDR3 nucleotides read TGTGCCAGCAGTATTCCCTCGGGACAGGGAAACTATGGCTACACCTTC. V usage is TRBV6-2 or TRBV6-3 and J usage is TRBJ1-2; 9 positions agree with TRBD1. Unmatched junction bases numbered 9, after V lost 5 bases and J lost 2 bases. This CDR3 comprises 16 residues. The V gene's germline CDR1 is MNHEY and CDR2 SVGEGT.